This is a list of T cell receptor beta chains from one sample in a study of OX40 agonist ivuxolimab in advanced cancers. Measured with immunoSEQ multiplex PCR; TCRdb has only the in-frame clones, and not every one. The top ten clones hold approximately 0.86% of a sample with 72,000 or so clones, about 90% of them seen once. The sequences come from CD4+ or CD8+ T cells sorted from blood, collected in a trial of the OX40 agonist ivuxolimab. The receptors here all came from an adult with an advanced solid tumor such as melanoma, head and neck, liver or kidney cancer. Both conserved end residues are part of each CDR3. D genes are given only for firm matches. Clone size is given for some rows only: seen once, a few or many times, or a class if the clone is expanded.

11	-	TRBV11-2	TRBJ2-1	-	TGTGCCAGCAGCCCCGGAGGTGGGCAGTTCTTC	CASSPGGGQFF
18	-	TRBV7-8	TRBJ2-3	TRBD2	TGTGCCAGCAGCTTGGGACTAGCGGGAGCATTAAGGACAGATACGCAGTATTTT	CASSLGLAGALRTDTQYF
17	-	TRBV2	TRBJ1-2	-	TGTGCCAGCAGTGATGGGTCGTCGTCCGGAGGGGTCTATGGCTACACCTTC	CASSDGSSSGGVYGYTF
14	-	TRBV5-5	TRBJ2-3	-	TGTGCCAGCAGCCCCGGACAGTCCACAGATACGCAGTATTTT	CASSPGQSTDTQYF
15	-	TRBV9	TRBJ2-7	-	TGTGCCAGCAGCCCCTCAGACGGGAGTTATCTCGAGCAGTACTTC	CASSPSDGSYLEQYF
16	-	TRBV5-4	TRBJ2-5	TRBD2	TGTGCCAGCAGCTTGAAGGGCGGGGGGGGGAAGGAGACCCAGTACTTC	CASSLKGGGGKETQYF
16	-	TRBV19	TRBJ2-7	-	TGTGCCAGTAGTAGAAGCCCAGTGGGACAAACCTACGAGCAGTACTTC	CASSRSPVGQTYEQYF
15	-	TRBV6-4	TRBJ1-2	-	TGTGCCAGCAGTGACTGGGCCGGGAAGGAAAATGGCTACACCTTC	CASSDWAGKENGYTF
12	-	TRBV28	TRBJ1-2	-	TGTGCCAGCAGTGCGGGGACCTATGGCTACACCTTC	CASSAGTYGYTF
14	-	TRBV4-3	TRBJ1-2	-	TGCGCCAGCAGCCAAGATACAGATAACTATGGCTACACCTTC	CASSQDTDNYGYTF
13	-	TRBV28	TRBJ2-7	TRBD2	TGTGCCAGCAGGGGGCGGGGGGCCTACGAGCAGTACTTC	CASRGRGAYEQYF
13	-	TRBV7-2	TRBJ1-2	-	TGTGCCAGCAGCTTCTATGGGGACTATGGCTACACCTTC	CASSFYGDYGYTF
14	-	TRBV4-3	TRBJ2-3	-	TGCGCCAGCAGCCAAGACGGTGGGGCAGATACGCAGTATTTT	CASSQDGGADTQYF
14	-	TRBV7-2	TRBJ2-7	-	TGTGCCAGCAGCTTATGGTCTAGCGCCTACGAGCAGTACTTC	CASSLWSSAYEQYF
16	-	TRBV2	TRBJ2-3	-	TGTGCCAGCAGTGAAGCCGAATACCTCCGCACAGATACGCAGTATTTT	CASSEAEYLRTDTQYF
14	-	TRBV5-6	TRBJ2-5	TRBD1	TGTGCCAGCAGCGCCCCGGGACAGATAGAGACCCAGTACTTC	CASSAPGQIETQYF
13	-	TRBV7-2	TRBJ1-2	-	TGTGCCAGCAGCTTACCGGGAGGCTATGGCTACACCTTC	CASSLPGGYGYTF
14	-	TRBV11-2	TRBJ1-3	-	TGTGCTAGCAGCTTGTCGGGGGCTGGAAACACCATATATTTT	CASSLSGAGNTIYF
16	-	TRBV11-2	TRBJ1-4	-	TGTGCCAGCAGCTTTAGGATCGGGGTCTTAAATGAAAAACTGTTTTTT	CASSFRIGVLNEKLFF
15	-	TRBV4-3	TRBJ2-1	TRBD2	TGCGCCAGCAGCCGCATTGGCGGGAGTGGGAATGAGCAGTTCTTC	CASSRIGGSGNEQFF
14	-	TRBV7-3	TRBJ2-5	-	TGTGCCAGCAGCTCCCTCGCAGGGTCGGAGACCCAGTACTTC	CASSSLAGSETQYF
15	once	TRBV5-5	TRBJ2-3	-	TGTGCCAGCAGCATGGGGTCGGGTTTTGCAGATACGCAGTATTTT	CASSMGSGFADTQYF
14	once	TRBV28	TRBJ1-5	TRBD1	TGTGCCAGCAGTTTATTACAGGGGGATCAGCCCCAGCATTTT	CASSLLQGDQPQHF
14	-	TRBV2	TRBJ1-2	-	TGTGCCAGCAGTGCCTCGGGAACCAGCTATGGCTACACCTTC	CASSASGTSYGYTF
16	few	TRBV5-6	TRBJ1-3	-	TGTGCCAGCAGCTTGTTCATGCGGGGCTCTGGAAACACCATATATTTT	CASSLFMRGSGNTIYF
12	-	TRBV2	TRBJ2-7	-	TGTGCCAGCAGTGACCGGGCCTACGAGCAGTACTTC	CASSDRAYEQYF
13	-	TRBV5-5	TRBJ2-7	-	TGTGCCAGCAGCTTTGGGTCAGAGGACGAGCAGTACTTC	CASSFGSEDEQYF
14	-	TRBV7-9	TRBJ2-3	-	TGTGCCAGCAGCTTACCACAGGGTGCAGATACGCAGTATTTT	CASSLPQGADTQYF
13	-	TRBV5-1	TRBJ1-2	-	TGCGCCAGCAGCTTGGGAGTTTTCTATGGCTACACCTTC	CASSLGVFYGYTF
17	-	TRBV7-9	TRBJ2-2	TRBD1	TGTGCCAGCAGCCCACGGACAGGGAACCCGAACACCGGGGAGCTGTTTTTT	CASSPRTGNPNTGELFF
16	-	TRBV5-1	TRBJ2-1	TRBD2	TGCGCCAGCAGCTCGGCGCCTAGCGGGTTCTACAATGAGCAGTTCTTC	CASSSAPSGFYNEQFF
14	-	TRBV7-9	TRBJ2-1	-	TGTGCCAGCAGCCTAAGTAGCGGATACAATGAGCAGTTCTTC	CASSLSSGYNEQFF
18	-	TRBV21-1	TRBJ1-4	-	TGTGCCAGCAGCGTCCTTGGGGGGGTTCGTCGAACTAATGAAAAACTGTTTTTT	CASSVLGGVRRTNEKLFF
16	-	TRBV6-6	TRBJ1-4	-	TGTGCCAGCAGAATCCCCGGGGGGCGAGGGAATGAAAAACTGTTTTTT	CASRIPGGRGNEKLFF
16	-	TRBV4-3	TRBJ2-3	-	TGCGCCAGCAGCCAAGCGGGGGCTCGCGGCACAGATACGCAGTATTTT	CASSQAGARGTDTQYF
14	-	TRBV10-3	TRBJ2-5	-	TGTGCCATCAGGGACACTACCTCGGGAGAGACCCAGTACTTC	CAIRDTTSGETQYF
15	-	TRBV5-4	TRBJ1-2	-	TGTGCCAGCAGCTTCACACCGGGACTCGCCTATGGCTACACCTTC	CASSFTPGLAYGYTF
14	-	TRBV11-2	TRBJ1-1	-	TGTGCCAGCAGCTTAAGGGGGACGAACACTGAAGCTTTCTTT	CASSLRGTNTEAFF
14	-	TRBV28	TRBJ1-1	TRBD1	TGTGCCAGCAGTTTATGGCAGGGGGGCACTGAAGCTTTCTTT	CASSLWQGGTEAFF
15	-	TRBV5-4	TRBJ1-4	-	TGTGCCAGCAGCCGGGGACCCCCGAGGGATGAAAAACTGTTTTTT	CASSRGPPRDEKLFF
14	once	TRBV5-1	TRBJ2-5	-	TGCGCCAGCAGCTCCGGACCAGTACAAGAGACCCAGTACTTC	CASSSGPVQETQYF
14	-	TRBV28	TRBJ1-2	TRBD1	TGTGCCAGCAGTCGATCGACAGGGCTCTATGGCTACACCTTC	CASSRSTGLYGYTF
17	-	TRBV7-8	TRBJ2-7	TRBD2	TGTGCCAGCAGCTTAGCGTCGGCTAGCGGAGTTTCCTACGGGCAGTACTTC	CASSLASASGVSYGQYF
15	-	TRBV6-5	TRBJ1-3	-	TGTGCCAGCAGCACACCGGGGGTCTCTGGAAACACCATATATTTT	CASSTPGVSGNTIYF
14	-	TRBV5-1	TRBJ1-5	-	TGCGCCAGCAGCTTGACAGGGTCGGGTCAGCCCCAGCATTTT	CASSLTGSGQPQHF